These T cell receptor beta chains were read from a single sample in a study of graft-versus-host responses after intestinal transplantation. Here immunoSEQ multiplex PCR was the method, and the copy in TCRdb shows in-frame clones only, minus some. The sample contains roughly 7,000 clones, around 25% of which appear only once. The material was alloreactive CD4+ T cells from a mixed lymphocyte reaction culture, obtained before transplantation. The origin of the receptors is a human patient who was an organ donor for intestinal transplantation. The CDR3 runs from the conserved cysteine through the conserved F or W. A D gene is named only where the DNA matches it firmly. The size of a clone is reported for some rows only, either as once, few or many, or as a class for expanded clones.

size: -; J: TRBJ2-7; D: -; V: TRBV5-6; CDR3: CASSLVIGVEQYF; DNA: TGTGCCAGCAGCTTGGTTATCGGGGTCGAGCAGTACTTC
size: few; J: TRBJ2-7; D: TRBD1; V: TRBV5-1; CDR3: CASSPYYFTGGYEQYF; DNA: TGCGCCAGCAGCCCTTACTACTTCACAGGGGGCTACGAGCAGTACTTC
size: few; J: TRBJ2-1; D: TRBD2; V: TRBV7-2; CDR3: CASSLVAGGGNEQFF; DNA: TGTGCCAGCAGCTTAGTAGCGGGAGGGGGGAATGAGCAGTTCTTC
size: -; J: TRBJ2-6; D: -; V: TRBV7-2; CDR3: CASSYAGAGANVLTF; DNA: TGTGCCAGCAGCTACGCCGGGGCTGGGGCCAACGTCCTGACTTTC
size: -; J: TRBJ2-4; D: -; V: TRBV4-1; CDR3: CASSQVTPGLYLAKNIQYF; DNA: TGCGCCAGCAGCCAAGTCACTCCGGGACTTTACTTAGCCAAAAACATTCAGTACTTC
size: -; J: TRBJ1-2; D: -; V: TRBV29-1; CDR3: CSVKGPGYTF; DNA: TGCAGCGTTAAGGGGCCTGGCTACACCTTC
size: -; J: TRBJ1-5; D: TRBD1; V: TRBV10-3; CDR3: CAISEGTGGNQPQHF; DNA: TGTGCCATCAGTGAGGGGACAGGGGGGAATCAGCCCCAGCATTTT
size: -; J: TRBJ1-5; D: TRBD1; V: TRBV6-5; CDR3: CASNFMTGNQPQHF; DNA: TGTGCCAGCAACTTTATGACAGGGAACCAGCCCCAGCATTTT
size: few; J: TRBJ1-5; D: -; V: TRBV19; CDR3: CASSSSVNQPQHF; DNA: TGTGCCAGTAGTTCGTCAGTCAATCAGCCCCAGCATTTT
size: few; J: TRBJ2-1; D: TRBD1; V: TRBV28; CDR3: CASSEPPGQPYNEQFF; DNA: TGTGCCAGCAGTGAACCCCCGGGACAGCCTTACAATGAGCAGTTCTTC
size: -; J: TRBJ1-2; D: TRBD1; V: TRBV5-5; CDR3: CASSLGAGTENYGYTF; DNA: TGTGCCAGCAGCTTGGGAGCCGGGACAGAAAATTATGGCTACACCTTC
size: -; J: TRBJ2-7; D: -; V: TRBV4-2; CDR3: CASSQSIREIPFGQYF; DNA: TGTGCCAGCAGCCAGTCTATCCGGGAGATCCCCTTTGGGCAGTACTTC
size: few; J: TRBJ2-3; D: -; V: TRBV7-3; CDR3: CASSLFSLDTQYF; DNA: TGTGCCAGCAGCTTGTTTAGTTTGGATACGCAGTATTTT
size: -; J: TRBJ2-7; D: TRBD2; V: TRBV4-3; CDR3: CASSQDTSGRLGALVYEQYF; DNA: TGCGCCAGCAGCCAAGATACTAGCGGGCGGCTAGGGGCCCTAGTCTACGAGCAGTACTTC
size: medium-sized; J: TRBJ2-7; D: -; V: TRBV7-2; CDR3: CASSLSPGSYEQYF; DNA: TGTGCCAGCAGCTTGTCCCCGGGTTCCTACGAGCAGTACTTC
size: medium-sized; J: TRBJ2-1; D: TRBD1; V: TRBV7-3; CDR3: CASSFGQGVYNEQFF; DNA: TGTGCCAGCAGCTTTGGACAGGGGGTCTACAATGAGCAGTTCTTC
size: -; J: TRBJ1-5; D: TRBD1; V: TRBV6-5; CDR3: CASRHGQGGDQPQHF; DNA: TGTGCCAGCCGTCATGGGCAGGGGGGGGATCAGCCCCAGCATTTT
size: few; J: TRBJ2-5; D: TRBD1; V: TRBV7-2; CDR3: CASSLARTGGVETQYF; DNA: TGTGCCAGCAGCTTAGCTCGGACAGGGGGCGTAGAGACCCAGTACTTC
size: few; J: TRBJ2-7; D: -; V: TRBV11-2; CDR3: CASSLGIAPLYEQYF; DNA: TGTGCCAGCAGCTTGGGGATAGCCCCTCTCTACGAGCAGTACTTC
size: -; J: TRBJ1-2; D: TRBD1; V: TRBV4-2; CDR3: CASSLDTQTGYYGYTF; DNA: TGTGCCAGCAGCTTGGATACCCAGACAGGGTACTATGGCTACACCTTC
size: medium-sized; J: TRBJ2-1; D: TRBD2; V: TRBV7-3; CDR3: CASSLSPGLAVYNEQFF; DNA: TGTGCCAGCAGCTTAAGTCCGGGACTAGCGGTTTACAATGAGCAGTTCTTC
size: -; J: TRBJ2-7; D: -; V: TRBV6-5; CDR3: CASSYLGQGRPYEQYF; DNA: TGCGCCAGCAGTTACCTCGGGCAGGGGAGACCCTACGAGCAGTACTTC
size: few; J: TRBJ2-2; D: TRBD2; V: TRBV7-3; CDR3: CASSWTSGSPGELFF; DNA: TGTGCCAGCAGCTGGACTAGCGGGAGTCCCGGGGAGCTGTTTTTT
size: few; J: TRBJ1-6; D: TRBD1; V: TRBV4-1; CDR3: CASSRYVPGTGHSPLHF; DNA: TGCGCCAGCAGCCGATATGTACCCGGGACAGGCCATTCACCCCTCCACTTT
size: -; J: TRBJ2-6; D: TRBD2; V: TRBV19; CDR3: CASSASGRALSGANVLTF; DNA: TGTGCCAGTAGTGCTAGCGGGAGGGCCCTCTCTGGGGCCAACGTCCTGACTTTC
size: few; J: TRBJ2-4; D: -; V: TRBV30; CDR3: CAWRVSGGWDIQYF; DNA: TGTGCCTGGAGGGTATCAGGGGGGTGGGACATTCAGTACTTC
size: -; J: TRBJ2-2; D: -; V: TRBV7-2; CDR3: CASSFERVGTGELFF; DNA: TGTGCCAGCAGCTTCGAGAGGGTGGGGACCGGGGAGCTGTTTTTT
size: -; J: TRBJ2-7; D: TRBD1; V: TRBV7-3; CDR3: CASSLDLGTGSYEQYF; DNA: TGTGCCAGCAGCTTAGATTTAGGGACAGGGTCCTACGAGCAGTACTTC
size: -; J: TRBJ2-7; D: -; V: TRBV6-5; CDR3: CASSYPEVTYEQYF; DNA: TGTGCCAGCAGTTACCCGGAGGTAACCTACGAGCAGTACTTC
size: -; J: TRBJ1-2; D: -; V: TRBV7-2; CDR3: CASSLVGGRYGYTF; DNA: TGTGCCAGCAGCTTAGTTGGGGGGCGTTACGGCTACACCTTC
size: -; J: TRBJ2-6; D: TRBD2; V: TRBV5-1; CDR3: CASSLASSGVSGANVLTF; DNA: TGCGCCAGCAGCTTGGCCTCTAGCGGCGTCTCTGGGGCCAACGTCCTGACTTTC
size: few; J: TRBJ2-4; D: -; V: TRBV6-5; CDR3: CASSPQAKNIQYF; DNA: TGTGCCAGCAGCCCTCAAGCCAAAAACATTCAGTACTTC
size: -; J: TRBJ1-1; D: -; V: TRBV11-3; CDR3: CASSFGQNTEAFF; DNA: TGTGCCAGCAGCTTCGGACAGAACACTGAAGCTTTCTTT
size: -; J: TRBJ2-1; D: -; V: TRBV4-2; CDR3: CASSQDSASEYNEQFF; DNA: TGTGCCAGCAGCCAAGATTCGGCTTCTGAATACAATGAGCAGTTCTTC
size: few; J: TRBJ1-1; D: -; V: TRBV7-3; CDR3: CASSFEMNTEAFF; DNA: TGTGCCAGCAGCTTCGAGATGAACACTGAAGCTTTCTTT
size: -; J: TRBJ2-1; D: -; V: TRBV7-3; CDR3: CASSLDPLPPLNEQFF; DNA: TGTGCCAGCAGCTTAGACCCTCTCCCCCCACTCAATGAGCAGTTCTTC
size: -; J: TRBJ2-7; D: -; V: TRBV5-4; CDR3: CASSPPGGYEQYF; DNA: TGTGCCAGCAGCCCTCCCGGAGGCTACGAGCAGTACTTC
size: medium-sized; J: TRBJ2-1; D: TRBD2; V: TRBV4-2; CDR3: CASSSRASGRRDEQFF; DNA: TGTGCCAGCAGCTCCCGGGCTAGCGGGAGACGGGATGAGCAGTTCTTC
size: -; J: TRBJ2-7; D: TRBD2; V: TRBV4-3; CDR3: CASSQDSPSGNEQYF; DNA: TGCGCCAGCAGCCAAGACTCACCCAGCGGGAACGAGCAGTACTTC
size: -; J: TRBJ2-5; D: -; V: TRBV1; CDR3: CTSSQAASDDQETQYF; DNA: TGCACCAGCAGCCAAGCGGCTAGCGACGACCAAGAGACCCAGTACTTC
size: -; J: TRBJ2-6; D: TRBD1; V: TRBV28; CDR3: CASSPGTGVSGANVLTF; DNA: TGTGCCAGCAGTCCCGGGACAGGGGTTTCTGGGGCCAACGTCCTGACTTTC
size: few; J: TRBJ2-1; D: TRBD2; V: TRBV28; CDR3: CASSLWFRLAGGGNEQFF; DNA: TGTGCCAGCAGTTTATGGTTCCGACTAGCGGGAGGGGGCAATGAGCAGTTCTTC
size: few; J: TRBJ2-3; D: -; V: TRBV9; CDR3: CASSVVPGPSSTDTQYF; DNA: TGTGCCAGCAGCGTAGTCCCGGGGCCTTCTAGCACAGATACGCAGTATTTT
size: -; J: TRBJ1-4; D: -; V: TRBV4-2; CDR3: CASSQLQGLRVEKLFF; DNA: TGTGCCAGCAGCCAACTCCAGGGACTTAGAGTTGAAAAACTGTTTTTT
size: -; J: TRBJ1-2; D: -; V: TRBV11-3; CDR3: CASSRVWGYTF; DNA: TGTGCCAGCAGCCGTGTCTGGGGCTACACCTTC
size: -; J: TRBJ1-2; D: TRBD1; V: TRBV28; CDR3: CASRSGGARPDGYTF; DNA: TGTGCCAGCAGATCAGGGGGGGCCCGCCCCGATGGCTACACCTTC
size: -; J: TRBJ1-2; D: -; V: TRBV7-9; CDR3: CASSPKVGAEYGYTF; DNA: TGTGCCAGCAGCCCTAAGGTCGGGGCGGAGTATGGCTACACCTTC
size: few; J: TRBJ2-3; D: -; V: TRBV21-1; CDR3: CASSKAGPDTQYF; DNA: TGTGCCAGCAGCAAAGCGGGACCAGATACGCAGTATTTT
size: -; J: TRBJ2-3; D: TRBD2; V: TRBV5-5; CDR3: CASSQERLAVLTDTQYF; DNA: TGTGCCAGCAGCCAAGAAAGACTAGCGGTACTCACAGATACGCAGTATTTT
size: few; J: TRBJ2-7; D: TRBD1; V: TRBV6-6; CDR3: CASSYSGTGGSYEQYF; DNA: TGTGCCAGCAGTTATTCCGGGACAGGGGGCTCCTACGAGCAGTACTTC
size: -; J: TRBJ2-3; D: -; V: TRBV29-1; CDR3: CSVEGGEMGTDTQYF; DNA: TGCAGCGTTGAGGGTGGGGAGATGGGGACAGATACGCAGTATTTT